The clone carrying this TCR beta chain came up a few times. The antigen is undetermined. This record belongs to a study of shared clonotypes between healthy human individuals. General study results and limits: Generation probabilities were higher for clonotypes shared across all four sorted-subset donors than for unshared ones.

Deep-level running was used for the assay. In the original workflow: As immunoSEQ supplied junction-only sequences (without quality scores), filtering differed. This table comes from immunoSEQ multiplex PCR, and its TCRdb copy is limited to in-frame clones, with some not included. V and J calls and clone size are as listed in that table; D and trimming were resolved from the DNA. The repertoire holds about a million clones, with 70% to 85% as singletons. Sequenced sample: memory CD4+ T cells from PBMCs. Noted subset: CD45RA-negative fraction. This receptor was obtained from a man aged 18 to 29 in good health. Some clones in this sample may be carry-over from other donors' samples.

The CDR3 loop is CSVAALAGGGTDTQYF. Here the CDR3 DNA reads TGCAGCGTTGCCGCCTTAGCGGGAGGGGGCACAGATACGCAGTATTTT. The gene calls are TRBV29-1 and TRBJ2-3, with 11 bases lining up with TRBD2. With 4 bases clipped from V and 1 base from J, the junction kept 7 bases outside the gene matches. The CDR3 sequence is 16 residues long. In germline, CDR1 is SQVTM, CDR2 ANQGSEA.